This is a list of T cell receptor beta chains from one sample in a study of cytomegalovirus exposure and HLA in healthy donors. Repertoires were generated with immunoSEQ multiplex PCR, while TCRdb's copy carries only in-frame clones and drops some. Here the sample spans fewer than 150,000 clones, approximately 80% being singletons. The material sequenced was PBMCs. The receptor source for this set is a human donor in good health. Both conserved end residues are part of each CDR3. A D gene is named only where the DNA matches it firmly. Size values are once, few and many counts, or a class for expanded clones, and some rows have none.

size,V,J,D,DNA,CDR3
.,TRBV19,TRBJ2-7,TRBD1,TGTGCCAGTAGTATCGACAGGGGAAGGCAGTACTTC,CASSIDRGRQYF
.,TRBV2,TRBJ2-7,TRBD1,TGTGCCAGCAGTGAATCGGGACAGCTGTACGAGCAGTACTTC,CASSESGQLYEQYF
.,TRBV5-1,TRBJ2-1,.,TGCGCCAGCAGCACTGTCGGCAATGAGCAGTTCTTC,CASSTVGNEQFF
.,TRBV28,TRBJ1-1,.,TGTGCCAGCAGTCCCGTCAGGGTAACTGGGACTGAAGCTTTCTTT,CASSPVRVTGTEAFF
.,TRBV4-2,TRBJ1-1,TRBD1,TGTGCCAGCAGCTCGCGACAGGGGTTCACTGAAGCTTTCTTT,CASSSRQGFTEAFF
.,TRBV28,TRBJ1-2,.,TGTGCCAGCACGAATACGGGATATGGCTACACCTTC,CASTNTGYGYTF
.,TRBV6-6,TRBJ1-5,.,TGTGCCAGCAGTTACAGCGGGAGCAATCAGCCCCAGCATTTT,CASSYSGSNQPQHF
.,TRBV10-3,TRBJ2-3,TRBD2,TGTGCCATCAGTAACCAGGGAGGGGATCGCACAGATACGCAGTATTTT,CAISNQGGDRTDTQYF
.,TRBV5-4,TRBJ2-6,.,TGTGCCAGCAGCTCCCGTAGCTCTGGGGCCAACGTCCTGACTTTC,CASSSRSSGANVLTF
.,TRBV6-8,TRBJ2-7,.,TGTGCCAGCAGCTCCCCTTCGGTGCCCTACGAGCAGTACTTC,CASSSPSVPYEQYF
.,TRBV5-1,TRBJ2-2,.,TGCGCCAGCAGTATTGGACTTGCGAACACCGGGGAGCTGTTTTTT,CASSIGLANTGELFF
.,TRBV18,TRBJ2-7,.,TGTGCCAGCTCCCCCACGGGGTACGAGCAGTACTTC,CASSPTGYEQYF
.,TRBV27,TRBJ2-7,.,TGTGCCAGCAGTCTGGTGCGGGGCGCCTACGAGCAGTACTTC,CASSLVRGAYEQYF
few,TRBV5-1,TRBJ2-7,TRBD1,TGCGCCAGCAGCTTGGTTGGGACAGGGAGCAACGAGCAGTACTTC,CASSLVGTGSNEQYF
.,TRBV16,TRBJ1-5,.,TGTGCCAGCAGCCAGGACTGGAGGGGATCTTATAGCAATCAGCCCCAGCATTTT,CASSQDWRGSYSNQPQHF
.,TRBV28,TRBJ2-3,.,TGTGCCAGCAGTTTACAGGGTACGGGCACAGATACGCAGTATTTT,CASSLQGTGTDTQYF
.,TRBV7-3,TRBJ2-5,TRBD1,TGTGCCAGCAGCTCGACAGGGCTGGAGACCCAGTACTTC,CASSSTGLETQYF
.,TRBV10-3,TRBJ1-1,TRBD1,TGTGCCATCAGTGAACGACAGGGGGCGCCGGGTGGTGAAGCTTTCTTT,CAISERQGAPGGEAFF
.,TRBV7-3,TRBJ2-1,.,TGTGCCAGCAGCTTAGAGGGTGGACTTGATGAGCAGTTCTTC,CASSLEGGLDEQFF
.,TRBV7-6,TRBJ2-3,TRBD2,TGTGCCAGCAGCTTAGGGGTAGCGGGAGGCACAGATACGCAGTATTTT,CASSLGVAGGTDTQYF
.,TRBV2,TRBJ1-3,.,TGTGCCAGCAGGGAACAGGGCCTCTCTGGAAACACCATATATTTT,CASREQGLSGNTIYF
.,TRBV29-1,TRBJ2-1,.,TGCAGCGGGCGGGGCCCGGTTAATGAGCAGTTCTTC,CSGRGPVNEQFF
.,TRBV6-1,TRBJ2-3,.,TGTGCCAGCAACTTAAAAGGCACAGATACGCAGTATTTT,CASNLKGTDTQYF
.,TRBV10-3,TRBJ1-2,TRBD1,TGTGCCATCAGAGAACAGGGGCGAGCTAACTATGGCTACACCTTC,CAIREQGRANYGYTF
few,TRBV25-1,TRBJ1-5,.,TGTGCCAGCAGTGAGGGAATGACAGACTCTCAGCCCCAGCATTTT,CASSEGMTDSQPQHF
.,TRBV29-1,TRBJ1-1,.,TGCAGCGTACTACAGGGTTGGAACACTGAAGCTTTCTTT,CSVLQGWNTEAFF
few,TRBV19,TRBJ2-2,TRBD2,TGTGCCAGTAGTTCCCGCGGTGGGGGGGCGAACACCGGGGAGCTGTTTTTT,CASSSRGGGANTGELFF
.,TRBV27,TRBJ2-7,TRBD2,TGTGCCAGCAGTTTCTTGACTAGCAGGAACTCCTACGAGCAGTACTTC,CASSFLTSRNSYEQYF
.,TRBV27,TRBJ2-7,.,TGTGCCAGCAGTCCGAACCAGATCAGCGCCGAGCAGTACTTC,CASSPNQISAEQYF
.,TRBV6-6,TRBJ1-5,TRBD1,TGTGCCAGCAGTTTCCCTCAGACAGGGGTTCTGCATTTT,CASSFPQTGVLHF
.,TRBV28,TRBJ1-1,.,TGTGCCAGCCGATGGAGGGCAAACACTGAAGCTTTCTTT,CASRWRANTEAFF
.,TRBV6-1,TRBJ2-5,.,TGTGCCAGCAGTGTTTCTAGCGTTGTGGTCGCGACCCAGTACTTC,CASSVSSVVVATQYF
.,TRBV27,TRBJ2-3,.,TGTGCCAGCAGTCCGGCCCGCGGGGCCAATTTAGGCACAGATACGCAGTATTTT,CASSPARGANLGTDTQYF
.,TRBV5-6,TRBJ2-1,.,TGTGCCAGCAGCTTAAGCCTTAATGAGCAGTTCTTC,CASSLSLNEQFF
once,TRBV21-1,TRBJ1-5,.,TGTGCCAGCAGCAAAATAGGGACACGCAATCAGCCCCAGCATTTT,CASSKIGTRNQPQHF
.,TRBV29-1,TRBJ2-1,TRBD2,TGCAGCGTTCAGGAGCGGGAGACGGGTAATGAGCAGTTCTTC,CSVQERETGNEQFF
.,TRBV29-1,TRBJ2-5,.,TGCAGCGTTGCGGGTCTCGGGGAGACCCAGTACTTC,CSVAGLGETQYF
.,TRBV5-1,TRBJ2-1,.,TGCGCCAGCAGCTTGGATGTGCTAGTTGGCAATGAGCAGTTCTTC,CASSLDVLVGNEQFF
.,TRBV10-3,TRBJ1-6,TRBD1,TGTGCCATCAGTTCGGGACAGGATAATTCACCCCTCCACTTT,CAISSGQDNSPLHF
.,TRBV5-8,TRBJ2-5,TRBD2,TGTGCCAGCAGCTTAAAGCACCTAAGCCTAGCGGGAACAGAGACCCAGTACTTC,CASSLKHLSLAGTETQYF
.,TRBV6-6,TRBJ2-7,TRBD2,TGTGCCAGCAGTTCCGGGACTAGCGGGTACTACGAGCAGTACTTC,CASSSGTSGYYEQYF
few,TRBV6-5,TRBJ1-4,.,TGTGCCAGCAGCCCCTACCGACAGCCCGAAAAACTGTTTTTT,CASSPYRQPEKLFF
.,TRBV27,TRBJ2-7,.,TGTGCCAGCAGTCAGGACAGAGGACCCTACGAGCAGTACTTC,CASSQDRGPYEQYF
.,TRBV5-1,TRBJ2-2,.,TGCGCCAGCAGCTCCACTAGATCGAACACCGGGGAGCTGTTTTTT,CASSSTRSNTGELFF
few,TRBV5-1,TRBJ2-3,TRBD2,TGCGCCAGCGCGACTAGCGGAGGGACAGATACGCAGTATTTT,CASATSGGTDTQYF
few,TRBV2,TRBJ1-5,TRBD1,TGTGCCAGCAGTGAAACCCGGGACAGGGGAAAGCCCCAGCATTTT,CASSETRDRGKPQHF
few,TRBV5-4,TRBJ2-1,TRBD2,TGTGCCAGCAGCGGCGGGACTAGCGGGACTTCGCCCTACAATGAGCAGTTCTTC,CASSGGTSGTSPYNEQFF
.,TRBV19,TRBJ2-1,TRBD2,TGTGCCAGTAGTATTGTGGGAGGGGTCGATGAGCAGTTCTTC,CASSIVGGVDEQFF
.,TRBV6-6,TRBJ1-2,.,TGTGCCAGCAGGACGGGAGCCAACTATGGCTACACCTTC,CASRTGANYGYTF
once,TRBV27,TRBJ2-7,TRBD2,TGTGCCAGCAGTTCAGAGCCTCTAGCGGGAGCCTACGAGCAGTACTTC,CASSSEPLAGAYEQYF
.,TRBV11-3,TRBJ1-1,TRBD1,TGTGCCAGCAGCCCGCTAGGGGCGGGACAGATAAACACTGAAGCTTTCTTT,CASSPLGAGQINTEAFF
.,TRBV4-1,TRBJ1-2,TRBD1,TGCGCCAGCAGCCAAGTCGAGAGGGGGCACGACTATGGCTACACCTTC,CASSQVERGHDYGYTF
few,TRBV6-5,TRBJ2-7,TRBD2,TGTGCCAGCACCAGGCTAGCGGGAGCCTACGAGCAGTACTTC,CASTRLAGAYEQYF
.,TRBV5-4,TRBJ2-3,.,TGTGCCAGCAGCAACAGGGGAGGTGAAGATACGCAGTATTTT,CASSNRGGEDTQYF
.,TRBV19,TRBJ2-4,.,TGTGCCAGTACTGACAGACCACTAGCCAAAAACAGTCAGTACTTC,CASTDRPLAKNSQYF